The 11 T cell receptor beta chains presented below share a single source sample, sequenced in a study of PD-1 blockade in classical Hodgkin lymphoma. All patients relapsed after autologous stem cell transplantation, and brentuximab vedotin exposure varied. Libraries were prepared by immunoSEQ multiplex PCR; TCRdb keeps only in-frame clonotypes and omits some of them. The data contain 20,000 to 25,000 clones, over 70% of them singletons. The sequencing used peripheral blood mononuclear cells (PBMCs), collected before the second cycle of nivolumab. These receptors were collected from a human donor with classical Hodgkin lymphoma.

V and J are TRBV28 and TRBJ2-1, with D uncertain. V was pared by 3 bases and J by 0 bases, with 9 bases between. This CDR3 spans 15 amino acids. The V gene's germline CDR1 is MDHEN and CDR2 SYDVKM. CDR3 sequence reads: CASSLPASSYNEQFF. CDR3 nucleotides: TGTGCCAGCAGTTTGCCAGCGAGCTCCTACAATGAGCAGTTCTTC.

In DNA form, the CDR3 reads TGTGCCAGCAGTGAAGGGCAGGGGGCAAATTACAATGAGCAGTTCTTC. The encoded protein is CASSEGQGANYNEQFF. The J gene is TRBJ2-1, the V gene TRBV6-1, with TRBD1 matching 8 bases. Germline loops: CDR1 MNHNS, CDR2 SASEGT. CDR3 size: 16 residues. V was pared by 1 base and J by 4 bases, with 6 bases of the junction left unmatched.

The chain carries TRBV27 and TRBJ1-5, with D possibly TRBD1 on 5 matching bases. The CDR3 spans 15 residues. The V end was cut by 5 bases, the J end by 2 bases, with 13 bases between. Per germline, CDR1 MNHEY and CDR2 SMNVEV (reference sequence). This chain's CDR3 is CASSRKQDRNQPQHF. The CDR3 coding sequence is TGTGCCAGCAGTCGGAAACAGGATCGCAATCAGCCCCAGCATTTT.

This chain joins TRBV19 and TRBJ2-5; D is uncertain. CDR1 LNHDA and CDR2 SQIVND come from the germline V gene (reference sequence). Trimming took off 10 bases at V and 1 base at J, with 13 bases between the two ends. The CDR3 covers 13 residues. The CDR3 spells CATNSDGQETQYF. The CDR3 DNA is TGTGCCACGAACTCGGACGGCCAAGAGACCCAGTACTTC.

The rearrangement joins TRBV19 to TRBJ2-1; 9 bases map to TRBD1. The length of the CDR3 is 18 residues. Per the germline V gene, CDR1 is LNHDA and CDR2 is SQIVND (reference sequence). The trim removed 3 bases at V and 0 bases at J, leaving 9 bases unmatched. The CDR3 loop is CASSIRTGASSSYNEQFF. The DNA of the CDR3 is TGTGCCAGTAGTATCAGGACAGGGGCTTCGAGCTCCTACAATGAGCAGTTCTTC.

The genes are TRBV18 and TRBJ2-2; possibly TRBD1 for D (6 bases). This CDR3 has 18 residues. Trimming took 1 base from V and 3 from J, leaving 18 bases between them. The germline V gene has CDR1 KGHSH and CDR2 LQKENI. This CDR3 is CASSPREQGLRYTGELFF. In nucleotides, the CDR3 is TGTGCCAGCTCACCACGGGAACAGGGCCTAAGGTACACCGGGGAGCTGTTTTTT.

In this sample, this clone turned up once. J is TRBJ2-7 and V is TRBV9; TRBD2 aligns across 11 bases. The CDR3 contains 15 residues. CDR1 is SGDLS and CDR2 is YYNGEE in the germline V gene. V shed 0 bases and J 5 bases; nucleotides not matched to a gene: 4. The chain's CDR3 is CASSVDLAGGNEQYF. In DNA, the CDR3 is TGTGCCAGCAGCGTAGACCTAGCGGGAGGAAACGAGCAGTACTTC.

This clone was counted between two and nine times. The rearrangement uses TRBV5-1 and TRBJ2-2; 8 bases are a match to TRBD1. Trimming took 4 bases from V and 8 from J; bases not matched to a gene: 7. Germline V gives CDR1 SGHRS, CDR2 YFSETQ. This CDR3 has 14 amino acids. The CDR3 protein is CASSRGQVAGELFF. In DNA form, the CDR3 reads TGCGCCAGCAGCAGGGGACAGGTCGCGGGGGAGCTGTTTTTT.

This sequence joins TRBV2 and TRBJ2-1, with D perhaps TRBD2 (6 bases). V lost 4 bases, J lost 0 bases, and 7 bases lay in between. The CDR3 runs to 14 residues. Germline V gene data show CDR1 as SNHLY and CDR2 as FYNNEI. The DNA of the CDR3 is TGTGCCAGCAGTGGGACTATCTCCTACAATGAGCAGTTCTTC. Translated, it gives CASSGTISYNEQFF.

This clone is classed as medium-sized. Written as DNA, the CDR3 is TGTGCCAGCACCATACAGGGGTGGAACACTGAAGCTTTCTTT. It is translated as CASTIQGWNTEAFF. This sequence joins TRBV28 and TRBJ1-1; TRBD1 matches at 7 bases. With V trimmed by 7 bases and J by 1 base, 6 bases remained unmatched. The V gene's germline CDR1 is MDHEN and CDR2 SYDVKM. The CDR3 is 14 residues long.

The J gene is TRBJ1-1, the V gene TRBV6-6; possibly TRBD1 for D (6 bases). V was pared by 2 bases and J by 1 base, with 11 bases between. The CDR3 totals 15 residues. CDR1 and CDR2 (germline): MNHNY, SVGAGI (reference sequence). CDR3 nucleotide sequence: TGTGCCAGCAGTTACCCCCAACAGGGGAACACTGAAGCTTTCTTT. It codes for CASSYPQQGNTEAFF.